Each of the 21 T cell receptor beta chains below was sequenced from the same sample in a study of CD8 T cells in Susac syndrome. cDNA came from 0.5 to 1 ug RNA primed by random hexamers. TCRdb re-called the immunoSEQ multiplex PCR reads through MiXCR, storing one row per CDR3 protein. The sample holds 160,000 or so distinct CDR3 sequences, 85% to 95% seen once. Material: CD8+ T cells from PBMCs. All receptors come from a human donor with multiple sclerosis.

The chain is built from TRBV7-9 and TRBJ2-5, with 8 bases matching TRBD2. V lost 5 bases, J lost 2 bases, and 4 bases stayed unmatched. CDR1 SEHNR and CDR2 FQNEAQ come from the germline V gene (reference sequence). This CDR3 has 14 residues. The CDR3 region is CASSKLAVQETQYF. CDR3 nucleotide sequence: TGTGCCAGCAGCAAACTAGCGGTACAAGAGACCCAGTACTTC.

This clonotype was counted once. The chain has TRBV24-1 and TRBJ2-1; D remains unclear. The CDR3 loop spans 15 amino acids. In germline, CDR1 is KGHDR, CDR2 SFDVKD. V shed 0 bases and J shed 5 bases, with 10 bases lying between them. The CDR3 protein is CATSDLVNGDNEQFF. The DNA of the CDR3 is TGTGCCACCAGTGATTTGGTCAACGGCGACAATGAGCAGTTCTTC.

This clonotype was counted once. J is TRBJ2-1 and V is TRBV12-3 or TRBV12-4; D uncertain. This CDR3 is 15 amino acids long. V lost 6 bases, J lost 7 bases, and 19 bases lay in between. In DNA, the CDR3 is TGTGCCAGCAGCCCCGCGGCCGTTCGTCCGAATGAGCAGTTCTTC. This translates into CASSPAAVRPNEQFF.

The chain has TRBV12-3 or TRBV12-4 and TRBJ1-2; D not resolved. This CDR3 spans 13 amino acids. Between the trimmed V and J ends, which lost 7 bases and 4 bases, there was a span of 13 bases. The DNA of the CDR3 is TGTGCCAGCACCGACGCCCTCGGCTATGGCTACACCTTC. It codes for CASTDALGYGYTF.

The V and J genes are TRBV2 and TRBJ2-7, with 7 bases aligning to TRBD2. Trimming removed 8 bases from V and 5 bases from J; junction bases left unmatched: 12. This CDR3 is built from 14 residues. Germline-derived CDR1 and CDR2 are SNHLY and FYNNEI. The CDR3: CASHRDYGIHEQYF. The DNA of the CDR3 is TGTGCCAGCCACCGGGACTATGGTATCCACGAGCAGTACTTC.

The chain recombines TRBV3-1 with TRBJ1-2; D is unclear. V was shortened by 0 bases and J by 3 bases, with 11 bases between the two germline ends. The V gene's germline CDR1 is LGHDT and CDR2 YNNKEL (reference sequence). The CDR3 spans 15 residues. CDR3 coding DNA: TGTGCCAGCAGCCAAGATGCAGCCAATTACTATGGCTACACCTTC. Encoded protein: CASSQDAANYYGYTF.

CDR3 coding DNA: TGTGCCAGCAGCCCACTACTAGCGAGCAATGAGCAGTTCTTC. It translates to CASSPLLASNEQFF. The chain couples TRBV12-3 or TRBV12-4 to TRBJ2-1, with 7 bases aligning to TRBD2. Losses at the gene ends were 6 bases for V and 6 bases for J; bases not matched to a gene: 8. The CDR3 is 14 residues long.

The chain carries TRBV27 and TRBJ2-7; 7 nucleotides line up with TRBD2. V trimming: 6 bases; J trimming: 6 bases; junction bases outside the gene matches: 8. The CDR3 length is 13 residues. From germline, CDR1 is MNHEY and CDR2 SMNVEV (reference sequence). The CDR3 loop reads CASRGGSSLEQYF. DNA of the CDR3: TGTGCCAGCAGGGGCGGGAGTTCTCTCGAGCAGTACTTC.

This chain joins TRBV5-1 and TRBJ2-1, with D unclear. Trimming pared 0 bases from V and 6 bases from J, leaving 22 bases between. The CDR3 length is 18 residues. CDR1 and CDR2 (germline): SGHRS, YFSETQ. CDR3 amino acids: CASSLDTSPRASSNEQFF. DNA for the CDR3: TGCGCCAGCAGCTTGGATACCAGCCCTCGGGCCTCGAGCAATGAGCAGTTCTTC.

The rearrangement uses TRBV5-4 and TRBJ1-2; D perhaps matches TRBD1 (5 bases). Trimming took 4 bases from V and 8 from J, leaving 12 bases between them. CDR1 and CDR2 from the germline V gene are SGHNT and YYREEE (reference sequence). The CDR3 has 12 residues. DNA of the CDR3: TGTGCCAGCAGCCCCGACAGCCTGGGCTACACCTTC. It translates to CASSPDSLGYTF.

This clonotype was recorded only once. The chain joins TRBV29-1 to TRBJ2-7; 11 bases map to TRBD2. After removal of 2 bases from V and 1 base from J, the junction contained 4 bases not matched to a gene. There are 15 residues in the CDR3. Germline lookup yields CDR1 SQVTM and CDR2 ANQGSEA. This CDR3 reads CSVELGLAASYEQYF. The CDR3 nucleotides are TGCAGCGTTGAACTGGGACTAGCGGCGTCCTACGAGCAGTACTTC.

This clonotype was picked up a small number of times. The gene calls are TRBV27 and TRBJ2-4; 7 bases agree with TRBD2. The CDR3 is 13 residues long. In germline, CDR1 is MNHEY, CDR2 SMNVEV (reference sequence). V shed 2 bases, J shed 8 bases, and the junction held 3 bases outside the gene matches. CDR3 protein: CASSLGGRDIQYF. CDR3 nucleotides: TGTGCCAGCAGTTTAGGGGGGAGGGACATTCAGTACTTC.

The V gene is TRBV7-2, the J gene TRBJ2-3, with a possible D match to TRBD1 (5 bases). With 4 bases removed from V and 2 bases from J, the gap between germline ends came to 10 bases. Germline values: CDR1 SGHTA, CDR2 FQGNSA. The CDR3 is made up of 14 amino acids. For the CDR3, the DNA is TGTGCCAGCAGCTCCTCAGGGTACACAGATACGCAGTATTTT. This codes for CASSSSGYTDTQYF.

The chain employs TRBV7-9 and TRBJ2-4, with 7 bases that match TRBD1. Germline CDR1 is SEHNR and CDR2 is FQNEAQ (reference sequence). The J segment lost 6 bases and the V segment lost 1 base, leaving 12 bases of the junction unmatched. CDR3 length equals 17 residues. The CDR3 is CASSLVENRGSRNIQYF. CDR3 nucleotide sequence: TGTGCCAGCAGCTTAGTTGAAAACAGGGGATCAAGAAACATTCAGTACTTC.

The V gene is TRBV9, the J gene TRBJ2-3; a possible D gene is TRBD2 (5 bases). The germline CDR1 and CDR2 sequences are SGDLS and YYNGEE. The V end was cut by 4 bases, the J end by 4 bases, with 13 bases between. This CDR3 contains 14 residues. In DNA form, the CDR3 reads TGTGCCAGCAGCTTTTGGGAAGCGGCAGATACGCAGTATTTT. Protein: CASSFWEAADTQYF.

The chain couples TRBV6-5 to TRBJ2-5, with a tentative D call TRBD2 (5 bases). Trimming removed 5 bases from V and 5 bases from J, with 18 bases in between. The CDR3 runs to 15 residues. In germline, CDR1 is MNHEY, CDR2 SVGAGI. CDR3 loop: CASSHMDSIGETQYF. DNA for the CDR3: TGTGCCAGCAGTCACATGGACTCCATAGGGGAGACCCAGTACTTC.

The V call is TRBV20-1, the J call TRBJ1-5; 8 bases are shared with TRBD1. Trimming took 2 bases from V and 7 from J; bases not matched to a gene: 7. Germline assignment: CDR1 DFQATT and CDR2 SNEGSKA (reference sequence). This CDR3 comprises 14 residues. The CDR3 bases are TGCAGTGCTAGATGGGGGACAGGAGGACAGCCCCAGCATTTT. Translation gives CSARWGTGGQPQHF.

The chain uses TRBV28 and TRBJ2-7, with D perhaps assigned TRBD1 or TRBD2 (5 bases each). Per the germline V gene, CDR1 is MDHEN and CDR2 is SYDVKM. V was pared by 4 bases and J by 2 bases, with 12 bases between. The CDR3 extends over 14 amino acids. The CDR3 region has the DNA TGTGCCAGCAGTTCATGGGACCTCGCCTACGAGCAGTACTTC. Its translation: CASSSWDLAYEQYF.

The chain has TRBV7-9 and TRBJ1-2; 10 positions agree with TRBD1. The V gene end was trimmed by 5 bases and the J gene end by 3 bases; junction bases not matched to a gene: 15. The V gene's germline CDR1 is SEHNR and CDR2 FQNEAQ (reference sequence). CDR3 length: 18 residues. The CDR3 nucleotides are TGTGCCAGCAGCCTGCCCAAGACCGGGACAGGGGTCGACTATGGCTACACCTTC. Translating gives CASSLPKTGTGVDYGYTF.

The genes are TRBV24-1 and TRBJ2-5; TRBD1 matches 8 bases. The CDR3 is 13 residues long. V was pared by 3 bases and J by 4 bases, with 0 bases of the junction left unmatched. Germline values: CDR1 KGHDR, CDR2 SFDVKD. CDR3 nucleotide sequence: TGTGCCACCAGTGATGGACAGGGAGAGACCCAGTACTTC. Protein sequence: CATSDGQGETQYF.

The sample holds a few counts of this clonotype. Compared with germline, one end of the junction differs, possibly owing to a read error. This chain connects TRBV27 to TRBJ1-1; unclear D gene. Germline assignment: CDR1 MNHEY and CDR2 SMNVEV (reference sequence). This CDR3 contains 13 residues. The CDR3 spells CASSLSVNTEAFF. The CDR3 DNA sequence: TGTGCCAGCAGTTTATCCGTGAACACTGAAGCCTTCTTT.